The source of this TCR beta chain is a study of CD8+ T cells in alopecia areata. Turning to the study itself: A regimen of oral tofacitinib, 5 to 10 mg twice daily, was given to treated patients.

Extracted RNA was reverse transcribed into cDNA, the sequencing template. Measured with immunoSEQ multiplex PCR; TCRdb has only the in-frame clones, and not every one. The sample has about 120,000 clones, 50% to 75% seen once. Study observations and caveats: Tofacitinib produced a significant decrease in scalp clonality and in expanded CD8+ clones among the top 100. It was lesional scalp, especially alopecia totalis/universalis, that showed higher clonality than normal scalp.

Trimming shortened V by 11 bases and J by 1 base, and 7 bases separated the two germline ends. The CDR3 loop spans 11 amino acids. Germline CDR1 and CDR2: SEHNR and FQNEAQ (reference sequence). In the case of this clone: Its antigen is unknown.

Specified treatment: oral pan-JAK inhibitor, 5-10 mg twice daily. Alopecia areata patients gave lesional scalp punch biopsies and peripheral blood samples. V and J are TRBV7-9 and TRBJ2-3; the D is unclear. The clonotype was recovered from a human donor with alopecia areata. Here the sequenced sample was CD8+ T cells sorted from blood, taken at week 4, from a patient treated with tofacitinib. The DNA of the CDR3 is TGTGCCGCCGAGGGCACAGATACGCAGTATTTT. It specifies CAAEGTDTQYF. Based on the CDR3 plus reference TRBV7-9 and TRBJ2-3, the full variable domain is DTGVSQNPRHKITKRGQNVTFRCDPISEHNRLYWYRQTLGQGPEFLTYFQNEAQLEKSRLLSDRFSAERPKGSFSTLEIQRTEQGDSAMYLCAAEGTDTQYFGPGTRLTVL.